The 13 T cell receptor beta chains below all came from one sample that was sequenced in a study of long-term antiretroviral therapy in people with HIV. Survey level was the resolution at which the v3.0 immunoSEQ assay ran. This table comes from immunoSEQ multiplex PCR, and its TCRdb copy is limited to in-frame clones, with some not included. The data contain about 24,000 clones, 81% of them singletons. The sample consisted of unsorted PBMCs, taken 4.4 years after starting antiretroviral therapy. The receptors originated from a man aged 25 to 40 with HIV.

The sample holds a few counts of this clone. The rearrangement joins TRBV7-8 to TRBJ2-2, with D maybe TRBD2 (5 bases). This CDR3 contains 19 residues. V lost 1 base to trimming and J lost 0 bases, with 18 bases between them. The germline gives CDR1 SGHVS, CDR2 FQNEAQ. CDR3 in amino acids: CASSLVYGGEIANTGELFF. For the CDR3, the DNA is TGTGCCAGCAGCTTAGTGTACGGAGGTGAAATCGCGAACACCGGGGAGCTGTTTTTT.

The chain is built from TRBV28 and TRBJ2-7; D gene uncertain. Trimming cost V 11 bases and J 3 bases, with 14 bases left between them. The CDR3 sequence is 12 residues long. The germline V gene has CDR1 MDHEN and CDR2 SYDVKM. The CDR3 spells CAGRKEGYEQYF. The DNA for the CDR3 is TGTGCCGGGCGCAAAGAAGGCTACGAGCAGTACTTC.

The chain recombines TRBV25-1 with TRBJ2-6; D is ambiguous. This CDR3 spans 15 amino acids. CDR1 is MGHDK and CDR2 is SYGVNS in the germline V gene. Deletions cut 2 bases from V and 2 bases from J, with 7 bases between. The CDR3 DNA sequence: TGTGCCAGCAGTGAAAGTGGGGCTGGGGCCAACGTCCTGACTTTC. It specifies CASSESGAGANVLTF.

CDR3 sequence reads: CASSVGGGLSTEAFF. In DNA form, the CDR3 reads TGTGCCAGCAGCGTAGGTGGGGGGTTAAGCACTGAAGCTTTCTTT. This chain joins TRBV9 and TRBJ1-1, with a tentative D call TRBD1 (5 bases). CDR1 and CDR2 from the germline V gene are SGDLS and YYNGEE. The CDR3 is made up of 15 amino acids. With 0 bases removed from V and 4 bases from J, the gap between germline ends came to 13 bases. Complete variable domain (other parts from reference TRBV9 and TRBJ1-1): DSGVTQTPKHLITATGQRVTLRCSPRSGDLSVYWYQQSLDQGLQFLIQYYNGEERAKGNILERFSAQQFPDLHSELNLSSLELGDSALYFCASSVGGGLSTEAFFGQGTRLTVV.

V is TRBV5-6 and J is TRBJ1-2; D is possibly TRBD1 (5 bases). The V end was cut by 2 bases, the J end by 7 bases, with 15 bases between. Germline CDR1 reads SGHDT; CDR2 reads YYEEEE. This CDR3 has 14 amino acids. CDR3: CASSFFQGAGGYTF. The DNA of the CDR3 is TGTGCCAGCAGCTTTTTTCAGGGTGCGGGTGGCTACACCTTC.

The CDR3 here is CASSFRRTDNTFF. The CDR3 nucleotides read TGTGCCAGCAGTTTCCGGCGAACAGACAACACTTTCTTT. The chain couples TRBV27 to TRBJ1-1; unclear D gene. CDR3 size: 13 residues. CDR1 is MNHEY, CDR2 SMNVEV, per germline (reference sequence). The ends were cut back, 3 bases at V and 12 bases at J, with 17 bases in the middle.

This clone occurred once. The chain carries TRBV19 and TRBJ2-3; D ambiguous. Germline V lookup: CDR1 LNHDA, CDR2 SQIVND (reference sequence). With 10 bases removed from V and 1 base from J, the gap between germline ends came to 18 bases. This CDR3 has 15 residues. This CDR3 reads CATSVGRLRTDTQYF. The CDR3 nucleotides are TGTGCCACTTCGGTTGGCAGGCTTCGCACAGATACGCAGTATTTT. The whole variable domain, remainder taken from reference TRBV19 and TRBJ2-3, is DGGITQSPKYLFRKEGQNVTLSCEQNLNHDAMYWYRQDPGQGLRLIYYSQIVNDFQKGDIAEGYSVSREKKESFPLTVTSAQKNPTAFYLCATSVGRLRTDTQYFGPGTRLTVL.

The CDR3 nucleotides read TGTGCCAGCAGCTCACCGGGACACTTGAACACTGAAGCTTTCTTT. Encoded protein: CASSSPGHLNTEAFF. The J gene is TRBJ1-1, the V gene TRBV5-6; D is possibly TRBD1 (6 bases). Germline CDR1 SGHDT, CDR2 YYEEEE. The CDR3 is 15 residues long. V was trimmed by 3 bases and J by 0 bases, leaving 12 bases between them. The full variable domain, in which reference TRBV5-6 and TRBJ1-1 provide the parts outside the CDR3, is DAGVTQSPTHLIKTRGQQVTLRCSPKSGHDTVSWYQQALGQGPQFIFQYYEEEERQRGNFPDRFSGHQFPNYSSELNVNALLLGDSALYLCASSSPGHLNTEAFFGQGTRLTVV.

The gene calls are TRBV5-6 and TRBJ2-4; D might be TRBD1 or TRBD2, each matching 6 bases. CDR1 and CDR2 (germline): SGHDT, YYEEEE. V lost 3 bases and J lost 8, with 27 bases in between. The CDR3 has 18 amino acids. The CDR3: CASSYLPGANPPVDIQYF. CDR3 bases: TGTGCCAGCAGCTACCTACCGGGGGCTAACCCGCCCGTAGACATTCAGTACTTC.

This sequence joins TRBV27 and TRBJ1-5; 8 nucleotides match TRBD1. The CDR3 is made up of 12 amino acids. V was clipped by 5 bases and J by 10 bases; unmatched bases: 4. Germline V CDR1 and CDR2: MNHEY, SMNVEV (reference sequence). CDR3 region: CASSTGGRPQHF. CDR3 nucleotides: TGTGCCAGCAGTACAGGGGGGAGACCCCAGCATTTT.

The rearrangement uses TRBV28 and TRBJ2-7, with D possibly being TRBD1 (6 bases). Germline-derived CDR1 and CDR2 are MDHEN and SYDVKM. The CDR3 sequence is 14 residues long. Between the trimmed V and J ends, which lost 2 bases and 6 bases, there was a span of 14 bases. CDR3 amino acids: CASSLTGLGVEQYF. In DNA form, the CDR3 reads TGTGCCAGCAGTTTAACAGGGCTAGGCGTCGAGCAGTACTTC. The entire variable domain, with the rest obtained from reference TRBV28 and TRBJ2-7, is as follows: DVKVTQSSRYLVKRTGEKVFLECVQDMDHENMFWYRQDPGLGLRLIYFSYDVKMKEKGDIPEGYSVSREKKERFSLILESASTNQTSMYLCASSLTGLGVEQYFGPGTRLTVT.

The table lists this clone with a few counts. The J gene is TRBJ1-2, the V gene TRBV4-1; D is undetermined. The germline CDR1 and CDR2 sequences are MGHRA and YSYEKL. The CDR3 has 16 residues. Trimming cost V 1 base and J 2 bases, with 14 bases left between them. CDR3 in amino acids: CASSQVLEDFNYGYTF. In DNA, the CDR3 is TGCGCCAGCAGCCAAGTACTCGAAGACTTCAACTATGGCTACACCTTC.

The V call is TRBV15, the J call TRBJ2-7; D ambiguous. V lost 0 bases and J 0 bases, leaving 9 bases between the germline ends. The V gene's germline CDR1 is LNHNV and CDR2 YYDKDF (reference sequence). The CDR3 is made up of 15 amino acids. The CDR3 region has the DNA TGTGCCACCAGCAGAGAAACGGCTTCCTCCTACGAGCAGTACTTC. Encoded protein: CATSRETASSYEQYF. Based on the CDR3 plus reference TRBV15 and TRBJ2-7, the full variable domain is DAMVIQNPRYQVTQFGKPVTLSCSQTLNHNVMYWYQQKSSQAPKLLFHYYDKDFNNEADTPDNFQSRRPNTSFCFLDIRSPGLGDTAMYLCATSRETASSYEQYFGPGTRLTVT.